Listed below are T cell receptor beta chains from one sample, sequenced in a study of T-cell memory formation after mild COVID-19. TCRdb called the 5' RACE reads again in MiXCR, with one record for every CDR3 protein. The data hold about 190,000 distinct CDR3 sequences, with around 20% observed a single time. The sample taken for sequencing was PBMCs or a T cell subset sorted from them (not recorded which). All receptors come from an adult woman who had mild COVID-19 (a few samples of this study predate the infection). Cell type and time point are not known. Each CDR3 is given with its conserved first and last residue. A D gene is named only where the DNA matches it firmly. Some rows have no size entry. The others give once, few or many, or a class for an expanded clone.

TRBV3-1,few,TRBJ1-5,17,NA,CASSQGGRYSGNQPQHF,TGTGCCAGCAGCCAAGGTGGACGGTATAGCGGCAATCAGCCCCAGCATTTT
TRBV12-3/TRBV12-4,NA,TRBJ1-3,15,NA,CASRTGTNSGNTIYF,TGTGCCAGCAGGACCGGGACAAACTCTGGAAACACCATATATTTT
TRBV7-3,few,TRBJ2-1,15,TRBD2,CASSLKGGFYNEQFF,TGTGCCAGCAGCTTAAAGGGAGGGTTTTACAATGAGCAGTTCTTC
TRBV6-2/TRBV6-3,NA,TRBJ2-7,14,NA,CASSYPGRGYEQYF,TGTGCCAGCAGTTATCCAGGCAGGGGCTACGAGCAGTACTTC
TRBV29-1,NA,TRBJ2-3,11,NA,CSVGRGDTQYF,TGCAGCGTTGGACGGGGAGATACGCAGTATTTT
TRBV3-1,NA,TRBJ2-5,21,TRBD2,CASSQDKGWGLRKPYQETQYF,TGTGCCAGCAGCCAAGATAAGGGGTGGGGACTACGTAAACCGTACCAAGAGACCCAGTACTTC
TRBV20-1,many,TRBJ1-2,13,TRBD1,CSASYGTGGGYTF,TGCAGTGCTAGTTATGGGACAGGGGGCGGCTACACCTTC
TRBV7-2,NA,TRBJ2-5,14,NA,CASSLRLTEGTQYF,TGTGCCAGCAGCTTAAGGCTGACCGAGGGGACCCAGTACTTC
TRBV7-9,NA,TRBJ2-1,8,NA,CASSSQFF,TGTGCCAGCAGCTCGCAGTTCTTC
TRBV7-2,few,TRBJ2-5,15,TRBD1,CASSLAIRGTETQYF,TGTGCCAGCAGCTTGGCGATCAGGGGGACAGAGACCCAGTACTTC
TRBV9,few,TRBJ2-7,13,NA,CASSVASLNEQYF,TGTGCCAGCAGCGTCGCTAGCTTGAACGAGCAGTACTTC
TRBV5-1,few,TRBJ2-5,14,NA,CASSMNRVQETQYF,TGCGCCAGCAGCATGAACAGGGTCCAAGAGACCCAGTACTTC
TRBV12-3/TRBV12-4,NA,TRBJ2-5,15,TRBD2,CASTNSGGALKTQYF,TGTGCCAGCACCAATAGCGGGGGGGCTCTTAAGACCCAGTACTTC
TRBV7-2,NA,TRBJ2-5,14,TRBD2,CASSPDWTRETQYF,TGTGCCAGCAGCCCAGATTGGACTAGAGAGACCCAGTACTTC
TRBV7-2,NA,TRBJ1-5,15,NA,CASSVMGGQGQPQHF,TGTGCCAGCAGCGTTATGGGGGGTCAAGGTCAGCCCCAGCATTTT
TRBV7-9,NA,TRBJ2-7,11,NA,CASSLNYEQYF,TGTGCCAGCAGCTTGAACTACGAGCAGTACTTC
TRBV6-1,NA,TRBJ1-1,13,TRBD1,CASSEQGATEAFF,TGTGCCAGCAGTGAACAGGGGGCCACTGAAGCTTTCTTT
TRBV3-1,few,TRBJ2-3,13,NA,CASSQVVGGGQYF,TGTGCCAGCAGCCAAGTCGTAGGAGGGGGCCAGTATTTT
TRBV4-2,few,TRBJ2-7,16,TRBD2,CASSQEASGSSYEQYF,TGTGCCAGCAGCCAAGAGGCAAGCGGGAGCTCCTACGAGCAGTACTTC
TRBV9,few,TRBJ1-2,15,NA,CASSVWDTSFYGYTF,TGTGCCAGCAGCGTATGGGACACCTCATTCTATGGCTACACCTTC
TRBV6-5,NA,TRBJ2-2,16,TRBD1,CASRLTTGGGTGELFF,TGTGCCAGCAGACTAACGACAGGGGGCGGCACCGGGGAGCTGTTTTTT
TRBV4-1,NA,TRBJ2-5,15,NA,CASSQKGWEDETQYF,TGCGCCAGCAGCCAAAAAGGTTGGGAGGACGAGACCCAGTACTTC
TRBV10-3,NA,TRBJ2-7,13,TRBD1,CATGTGESYEQYF,TGTGCCACAGGGACAGGGGAATCCTACGAGCAGTACTTC
TRBV9,few,TRBJ2-5,15,TRBD2,CASSIASGYLETQYF,TGTGCCAGCAGCATAGCTAGCGGGTATTTGGAGACCCAGTACTTC
TRBV12-3/TRBV12-4,NA,TRBJ2-7,14,NA,CASTPRAGGYEQYF,TGTGCCAGCACTCCACGGGCAGGGGGGTACGAGCAGTACTTC
TRBV18,NA,TRBJ1-1,14,NA,CASSRQSTNTEAFF,TGTGCCAGCTCCCGACAGTCTACGAACACTGAAGCTTTCTTT
TRBV19,NA,TRBJ2-5,13,NA,CASSITNQETQYF,TGTGCCAGTAGTATCACGAATCAAGAGACCCAGTACTTC
TRBV24-1,few,TRBJ2-2,14,NA,CATSVNRATGELFF,TGTGCCACCAGTGTTAACAGGGCCACCGGGGAGCTGTTTTTT
TRBV5-1,NA,TRBJ2-1,15,TRBD2,CASSLARGGLNEQFF,TGCGCCAGCAGCTTGGCCCGGGGGGGCCTAAATGAGCAGTTCTTC
TRBV6-1,many,TRBJ1-2,14,NA,CASSEEGPRYGYTF,TGTGCCAGCAGTGAAGAGGGGCCCCGCTATGGCTACACCTTC
TRBV20-1,NA,TRBJ1-1,16,NA,CSARDLFQGGDTEAFF,TGCAGTGCTAGAGATCTCTTTCAGGGTGGGGACACTGAAGCTTTCTTT
TRBV6-5,few,TRBJ1-2,16,NA,CASSYDRNPSSYGYTF,TGTGCCAGCAGTTACGACAGAAACCCTTCATCTTATGGCTACACCTTC
TRBV6-6,NA,TRBJ1-5,13,NA,CATSTGLGQPQHF,TGTGCCACCTCGACGGGTTTAGGTCAGCCCCAGCATTTT
TRBV2,NA,TRBJ2-5,12,NA,CASLRGAETQYF,TGTGCCAGCCTGAGGGGGGCGGAGACCCAGTACTTC
TRBV12-3/TRBV12-4,NA,TRBJ1-4,13,TRBD1,CASSLTGGEKLFF,TGTGCCAGCAGCTTGACAGGGGGGGAAAAACTGTTTTTT
TRBV18,many,TRBJ2-3,14,NA,CASSPPTRTDTQYF,TGTGCCAGCTCACCCCCGACCCGAACAGATACGCAGTATTTT
TRBV11-2,NA,TRBJ1-2,15,NA,CASSLESSRGGGYTF,TGTGCCAGCAGCTTAGAGTCTTCCAGGGGAGGTGGCTACACCTTC
TRBV15,NA,TRBJ1-5,16,NA,CATSRGGPISNQPQHF,TGTGCCACCAGCAGAGGTGGGCCTATTAGCAATCAGCCCCAGCATTTT
TRBV5-1,NA,TRBJ1-1,14,TRBD1,CASSEQGARTEAFF,TGCGCCAGCAGCGAACAGGGGGCTCGTACTGAAGCTTTCTTT
TRBV6-1,few,TRBJ1-2,15,TRBD1,CASSVRGRVSYGYTF,TGTGCCAGCAGTGTCAGGGGGCGCGTTTCCTATGGCTACACCTTC
TRBV30,many,TRBJ2-1,15,TRBD2,CAWSVIRGGSNEQFF,TGTGCCTGGAGTGTAATCCGGGGGGGAAGCAATGAGCAGTTCTTC
TRBV5-1,NA,TRBJ2-3,13,NA,CASSRESTDTQYF,TGCGCCAGCAGCCGGGAGAGCACAGATACGCAGTATTTT